This T cell receptor (beta chain) was sequenced for a study of blood T cell repertoires in COVID-19. Across the study: Both acute and convalescent COVID-19 samples were obtained from the United States, Italy and Spain.

V dropped 7 bases and J dropped 2; count of bases not matched to a gene: 5. The CDR3 is 15 residues long. CDR1 is SGHRS and CDR2 is YFSETQ in the germline V gene. Source study methods: Reference gene primer amplification gave estimated nucleated cell counts. Profiled with immunoSEQ multiplex PCR; TCRdb holds only in-frame clones, not every one. The D gene and trimming were derived from the DNA, and the V and J assignments and clone size from that table. This sample has 200,000 or so clones, with less than 90% found just once. Sequenced material: peripheral blood. This clonotype originated in a man in his 70s with active or convalescent COVID-19. This chain links TRBV5-1 with TRBJ2-1; 11 bases fit TRBD1. CDR3 DNA: TGCGCCAGCGGACGGGACAGGGGGACCTACAATGAGCAGTTCTTC. Translating gives CASGRDRGTYNEQFF. The variable domain in full, with the rest retrieved from reference TRBV5-1 and TRBJ2-1, is KAGVTQTPRYLIKTRGQQVTLSCSPISGHRSVSWYQQTPGQGLQFLFEYFSETQRNKGNFPGRFSGRQFSNSRSEMNVSTLELGDSALYLCASGRDRGTYNEQFFGPGTRLTVL.